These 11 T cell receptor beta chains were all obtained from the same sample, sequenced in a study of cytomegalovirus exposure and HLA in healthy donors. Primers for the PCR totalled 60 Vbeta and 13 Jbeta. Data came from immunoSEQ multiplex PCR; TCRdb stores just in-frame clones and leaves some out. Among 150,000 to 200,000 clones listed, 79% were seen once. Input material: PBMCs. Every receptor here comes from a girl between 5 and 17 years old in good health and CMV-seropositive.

The CDR3 coding sequence is TGTGCCAGCAGCCGTCAGGGCGGAGGGATAGCCGAGACCCAGTACTTC. Translation: CASSRQGGGIAETQYF. This sequence joins TRBV7-8 and TRBJ2-5, with D tentatively TRBD2 (6 bases). Trimming removed 5 bases at V and 5 bases at J, with 21 bases between. CDR1 SGHVS and CDR2 FQNEAQ come from the germline V gene. The CDR3 runs 16 residues. Full variable domain (outside the CDR3, taken from reference TRBV7-8 and TRBJ2-5): GAGVSQSPRYKVAKRGQDVALRCDPISGHVSLFWYQQALGQGPEFLTYFQNEAQLDKSGLPSDRFFAERPEGSVSTLKIQRTQQEDSAVYLCASSRQGGGIAETQYFGPGTRLLVL.

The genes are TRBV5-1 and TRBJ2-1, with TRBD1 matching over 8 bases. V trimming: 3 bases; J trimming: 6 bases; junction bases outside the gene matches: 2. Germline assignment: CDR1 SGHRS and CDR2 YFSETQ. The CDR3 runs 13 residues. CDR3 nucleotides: TGCGCCAGCAGCTCGGGACAGGCCAATGAGCAGTTCTTC. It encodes CASSSGQANEQFF.

CDR3 bases: TGTGCCATCAGTGTGACAGGGGACCATGGCTACACCTTC. Translated, it gives CAISVTGDHGYTF. The gene calls are TRBV10-3 and TRBJ1-2; 8 nucleotides agree with TRBD1. The germline CDR1 and CDR2 sequences are ENHRY and SYGVKD. J lost 6 bases, V lost 4 bases, and 4 bases had no gene match. The CDR3 runs to 13 residues.

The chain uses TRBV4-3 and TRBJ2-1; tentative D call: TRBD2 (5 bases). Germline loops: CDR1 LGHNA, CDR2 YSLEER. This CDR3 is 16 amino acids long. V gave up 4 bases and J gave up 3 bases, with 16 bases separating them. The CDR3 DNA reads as TGCGCCAGCAGCCCCCGATCCCGGGGAATCTACAATGAGCAGTTCTTC. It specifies CASSPRSRGIYNEQFF.

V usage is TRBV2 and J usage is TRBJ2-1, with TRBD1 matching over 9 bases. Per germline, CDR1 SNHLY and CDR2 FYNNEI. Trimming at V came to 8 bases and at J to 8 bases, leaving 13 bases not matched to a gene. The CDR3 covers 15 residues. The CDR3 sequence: CASRSTGTGLDEQFF. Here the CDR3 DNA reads TGTGCCAGCCGATCGACGGGGACAGGGTTGGATGAGCAGTTCTTC.

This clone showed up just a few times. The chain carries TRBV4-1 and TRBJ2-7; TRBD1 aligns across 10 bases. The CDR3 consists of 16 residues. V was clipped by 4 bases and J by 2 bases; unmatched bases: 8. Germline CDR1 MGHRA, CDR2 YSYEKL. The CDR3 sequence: CASSPPRGQGTYEQYF. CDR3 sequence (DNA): TGCGCCAGCAGCCCCCCCCGGGGACAGGGGACCTACGAGCAGTACTTC.

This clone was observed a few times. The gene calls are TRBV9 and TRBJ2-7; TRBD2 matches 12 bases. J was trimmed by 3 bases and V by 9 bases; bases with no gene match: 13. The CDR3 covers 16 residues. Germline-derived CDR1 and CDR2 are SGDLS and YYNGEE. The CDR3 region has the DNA TGTGCCAACACGACTAGCGGGGGTGCCAATCTCTACGAGCAGTACTTC. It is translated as CANTTSGGANLYEQYF.

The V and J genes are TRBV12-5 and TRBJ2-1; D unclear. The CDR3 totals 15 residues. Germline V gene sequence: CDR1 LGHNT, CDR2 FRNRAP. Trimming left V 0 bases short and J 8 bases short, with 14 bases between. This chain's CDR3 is CASGLVTLPTDEQFF. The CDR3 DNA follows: TGTGCTAGTGGTTTGGTCACTCTCCCTACCGATGAGCAGTTCTTC.

The CDR3 sequence: CASRNRGSNSPLHF. DNA of the CDR3: TGTGCCAGCAGGAACAGGGGCTCCAATTCACCCCTCCACTTT. The chain couples TRBV27 to TRBJ1-6; 7 bases map to TRBD1. This CDR3 region has 14 residues. Trimming removed 6 bases from V and 7 bases from J; junction bases left unmatched: 6. The V gene's germline CDR1 is MNHEY and CDR2 SMNVEV (reference sequence).

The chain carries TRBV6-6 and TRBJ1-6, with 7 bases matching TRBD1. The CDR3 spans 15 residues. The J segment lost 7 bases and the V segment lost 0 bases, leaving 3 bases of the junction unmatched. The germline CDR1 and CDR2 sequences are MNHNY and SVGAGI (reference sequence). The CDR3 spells CASSYSGQSNSPLHF. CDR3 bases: TGTGCCAGCAGTTACTCGGGACAGAGCAATTCACCCCTCCACTTT.

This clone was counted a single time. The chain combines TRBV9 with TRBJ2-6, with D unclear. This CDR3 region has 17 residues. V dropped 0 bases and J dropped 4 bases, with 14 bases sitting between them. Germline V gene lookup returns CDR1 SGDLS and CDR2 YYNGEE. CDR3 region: CASSVAVRMSGANVLTF. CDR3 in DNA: TGTGCCAGCAGCGTAGCGGTCAGGATGAGCGGGGCCAACGTCCTGACTTTC.